Each of the 3 T cell receptor beta chains below was sequenced from the same sample in a study of T cells in Graves' hyperthyroidism and ophthalmopathy. The CDR3 regions of TCR beta were amplified from RNA transcripts. The TCR CDR3 was amplified in a first-round RT-PCR using the HTBI primer set. TCRdb independently ran MiXCR on the multiplex PCR reads; one entry per CDR3 protein. The repertoire includes fewer than 650,000 distinct CDR3 sequences, approximately 14% of them detected once, and roughly 4.5% sits in the top ten. Specimen: blood. These TCRs come from a woman aged 40 to 50 with Graves' ophthalmopathy.

This clonotype was counted between two and nine times. The chain combines TRBV19 with TRBJ1-2; D not certain. CDR3 length: 14 residues. Germline assignment: CDR1 LNHDA and CDR2 SQIVND (reference sequence). V was clipped by 5 bases and J by 4 bases, with 14 bases between them. CDR3 nucleotide sequence: TGTGCCAGTAGTCCCAGAGGGAGGGTCTATGGCTACACCTTC. Translated, it gives CASSPRGRVYGYTF. The entire variable domain, with the rest obtained from reference TRBV19 and TRBJ1-2, is as follows: DGGITQSPKYLFRKEGQNVTLSCEQNLNHDAMYWYRQDPGQGLRLIYYSQIVNDFQKGDIAEGYSVSREKKESFPLTVTSAQKNPTAFYLCASSPRGRVYGYTFGSGTRLTVV.

The chain's CDR3 is CASSVVGSGSTDTQYF. DNA of the CDR3: TGTGCCAGCAGCGTAGTTGGTAGCGGGAGCACAGATACGCAGTATTTT. V and J are TRBV6-1 and TRBJ2-3; 7 nucleotides line up with TRBD2. The germline V gene has CDR1 MNHNS and CDR2 SASEGT. After removal of 6 bases from V and 0 bases from J, the junction contained 9 bases not matched to a gene. The CDR3 runs to 16 residues.

This clonotype has just a few counts. The chain carries TRBV19 and TRBJ2-2, with D possibly matching TRBD2 (6 bases). Trimming took off 6 bases at V and 6 bases at J, with 14 bases between the two ends. CDR3 size: 14 residues. Germline CDR1 LNHDA, CDR2 SQIVND (reference sequence). The CDR3 here is CASREGGGAGELFF. The CDR3 coding sequence is TGTGCCAGTAGGGAGGGCGGAGGGGCCGGGGAGCTGTTTTTT.